One sample yielded the 10 T cell receptor beta chains listed below, sequenced in a study of blood T cells in healthy people across ages (dated by TCRdb to 2013 to 2016). Libraries were constructed by 5' RACE. Instrument on record: Illumina HiSeq 2500. A second about 7 to 11 cycle PCR used a sample-barcoded 5' primer and a J-beta primer mix. TCRdb applied fastp at Q25 and MiXCR to the public reads, then kept only in-frame beta chains. CDR3 protein duplicates are merged, each entry listing the most common genes and DNA. The sample table lists hundreds of thousands of distinct CDR3 sequences, approximately 52% of them with a count of one. The ten most abundant clones make up 13% of the sample. The sample comprised blood. The receptors stem from a woman aged 80 or older in good health.

This clonotype occurred a few times. The genes are TRBV5-1 and TRBJ2-1; 12 bases line up with TRBD1. Germline CDR1 SGHRS, CDR2 YFSETQ. CDR3 size: 15 residues. The V gene end was trimmed by 0 bases and the J gene end by 9 bases; junction bases not matched to a gene: 4. The CDR3 nucleotides read TGCGCCAGCAGCTTGGGGGGACAGGGGGCGGTTGAGCAGTTCTTC. Protein: CASSLGGQGAVEQFF. The whole variable domain, filled in from reference TRBV5-1 and TRBJ2-1, reads KAGVTQTPRYLIKTRGQQVTLSCSPISGHRSVSWYQQTPGQGLQFLFEYFSETQRNKGNFPGRFSGRQFSNSRSEMNVSTLELGDSALYLCASSLGGQGAVEQFFGPGTRLTVL.

This clonotype was recorded at least ten times. The chain has TRBV2 and TRBJ2-1, with D perhaps given as TRBD1 or TRBD2 (5 bases each). The CDR3 extends over 12 amino acids. The ends were cut back, 8 bases at V and 9 bases at J, with 14 bases in the middle. From germline, CDR1 is SNHLY and CDR2 FYNNEI. CDR3 nucleotide sequence: TGTGCCAGCGGGGGAACCCCTTTTGAGCAGTTCTTC. Translated: CASGGTPFEQFF.

This clonotype has a count of ten or more. This chain joins TRBV5-1 and TRBJ2-1; weak D call: TRBD2 (7 bases). The CDR3 runs 24 residues. Germline V lookup: CDR1 SGHRS, CDR2 YFSETQ. The germline V and J ends were trimmed by 0 bases and 0 bases, with 34 bases remaining between them. The CDR3 loop reads CASSLASAMGGPNRAASSYNEQFF. The CDR3 DNA is TGCGCCAGCAGCTTGGCATCGGCGATGGGGGGGCCCAATAGGGCGGCAAGCTCCTACAATGAGCAGTTCTTC.

With respect to this clonotype: One end of the junction is discordant with germline, which a read error may explain. The chain links TRBV5-1 to TRBJ2-7; D may be TRBD1 or TRBD2 (5 bases each). The CDR3 is made up of 16 amino acids. Germline CDR1 and CDR2: SGHRS and YFSETQ. CDR3 sequence (DNA): TGCGCCAGCAGCTTGGCCGGAACGGGGCCCAACTACGAGCAGTATTTC. Protein product: CASSLAGTGPNYEQYF.

This clonotype was picked up many times. The V call is TRBV10-3, the J call TRBJ2-3, with unresolved D. CDR1 ENHRY and CDR2 SYGVKD come from the germline V gene. V lost 4 bases, J lost 3 bases, and 11 bases lay in between. This CDR3 contains 14 residues. The CDR3 protein is CAISALAKTDTQYF. The CDR3 DNA is TGTGCCATCAGTGCACTGGCTAAAACAGATACGCAGTATTTT.

The table lists this clonotype with many counts. The chain is built from TRBV5-1 and TRBJ2-5; D is possibly TRBD1 or TRBD2 (5 bases each). The germline V and J ends were trimmed by 4 bases and 1 base, with 14 bases remaining between them. CDR3 length: 15 amino acids. Per germline, CDR1 SGHRS and CDR2 YFSETQ. The CDR3 DNA follows: TGCGCCAGCAGCGTTGTTCCAGGGAGCCAAGAGACCCAGTACTTC. This encodes CASSVVPGSQETQYF.

This clonotype has ten or more counts. V usage is TRBV20-1 and J usage is TRBJ2-5; D gene ambiguous. V lost 1 base, J lost 5 bases, and 8 bases lay in between. Germline V gene lookup returns CDR1 DFQATT and CDR2 SNEGSKA (reference sequence). The CDR3 extends over 12 amino acids. The DNA for the CDR3 is TGCAGTGCTAGAGTCTTGGGGGAGACCCAGTACTTC. The encoded protein is CSARVLGETQYF.

The chain links TRBV14 to TRBJ2-7; 8 nucleotides agree with TRBD2. Germline V gene lookup returns CDR1 SGHDN and CDR2 FVKESK. The trim removed 1 base at V and 3 bases at J, leaving 8 bases unmatched. This CDR3 has 16 amino acids. In DNA, the CDR3 is TGTGCCAGCAGCCAAGTAAGGCTAGCGGGCTACTACGAGCAGTACTTC. This gives the protein CASSQVRLAGYYEQYF.

Regarding this clonotype: A much bigger clone sits one base away, suggesting this may be a read error. The chain recombines TRBV7-9 with TRBJ2-1, with TRBD1 identical over 11 bases. CDR3 length equals 16 residues. CDR1 is SEHNR and CDR2 is FQNEAQ in the germline V gene (reference sequence). This chain's CDR3 is CANSPPGQGVYNEQFF. CDR3 DNA: TGTGCCAACAGCCCCCCGGGACAGGGGGTTTACAATGAGCAGTTCTTC.

Turning to this clonotype: This may arise from a read error, as a much more abundant clone is one base away. The V and J genes are TRBV3-1 and TRBJ1-1; D is unclear. This CDR3 has 14 amino acids. CDR1 LGHDT and CDR2 YNNKEL come from the germline V gene (reference sequence). The CDR3 protein is CASSQEAVGTKAFF. DNA for the CDR3: TGTGCCAGCAGCCAAGAAGCGGTGGGCACTAAAGCTTTCTTT.